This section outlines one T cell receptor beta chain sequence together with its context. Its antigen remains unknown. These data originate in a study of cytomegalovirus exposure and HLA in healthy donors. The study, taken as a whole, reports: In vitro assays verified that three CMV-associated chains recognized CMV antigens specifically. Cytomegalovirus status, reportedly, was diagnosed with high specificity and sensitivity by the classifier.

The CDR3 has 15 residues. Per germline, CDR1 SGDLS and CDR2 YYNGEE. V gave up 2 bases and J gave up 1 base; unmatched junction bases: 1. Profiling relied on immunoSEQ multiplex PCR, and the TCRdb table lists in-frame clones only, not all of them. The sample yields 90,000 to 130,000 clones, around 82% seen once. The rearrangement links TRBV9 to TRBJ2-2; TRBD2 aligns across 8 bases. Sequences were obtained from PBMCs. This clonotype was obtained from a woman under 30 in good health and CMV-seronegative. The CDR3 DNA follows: TGTGCCAGCAGCGTGCTAGCGGGGAACACCGGGGAGCTGTTTTTT. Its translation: CASSVLAGNTGELFF.